What follows is one TCR beta chain and its context. The CDR3 extends over 14 amino acids. V gave up 6 bases and J gave up 0 bases, with 11 bases separating them. Per the germline V gene, CDR1 is LGHDT and CDR2 is YNNKEL (reference sequence). This sample stems from a study of blood T cells in healthy people across ages. For the second PCR, which ran for about 7 to 12 cycles, a sample-barcoded 5' primer and a J-beta primer mix were used. TCRdb fed the 5' RACE reads into MiXCR, producing one record per CDR3 protein. The sample records approximately 800,000 distinct CDR3 sequences, around 36% being singletons.

J is TRBJ1-1 and V is TRBV3-1; D is possibly TRBD1 (6 bases). The TCR originated in a man in his late teens or twenties in good health. The specimen was blood. CDR3 nucleotide sequence: TGTGCCAGCAGGGCGGGACATCTGAACACTGAAGCTTTCTTT. It codes for CASRAGHLNTEAFF.